The source of this TCR beta chain is a study of shared T cell receptors in the human thymus listed by TCRdb under 2021. A note on the overall study: The study examined how self-reactive, shared T-cell receptor alpha chains are generated in the human thymus.

This clone has only a few counts. This receptor's antigen is unknown. No base quality values were provided; no much bigger clone lies one nucleotide off. Libraries were built with the immunoSEQ multiplex PCR assay. TCRdb took over this immuneACCESS table, retaining in-frame rearrangements with V and J assigned. Such tables are incomplete; in checked studies, under half of the missing clones stem from an unresolved V gene, and the remainder is unexplained. This sample is represented by 500,000 to 850,000 clones; about 89% of them were singletons. The ten largest clones take up 0.0094% of the sample. The germline V end is reduced by 6 bases and the J end by 7 bases; junction bases left unmatched: 4. CDR1 is given as SNHLY and CDR2 as FYNNEI, both from the germline V gene. The CDR3 goes from the cysteine to the phenylalanine over 13 residues. Only CDR3 DNA is held: 39 bases, read in frame from base 1.

The same specimen was also included in a second study, on human thymus T cells. The second study, in turn, reports: Immunologically healthy infants undergoing open corrective cardiac surgery for congenital heart defects in Finland were used as donors. The thymus tissue came from surgical resects taken out during corrective cardiac surgery. V and J gene segment usage appeared biased in both thymic and peripheral blood repertoires. The related research found that thymic TCR repertoires overlapped highly between unrelated individuals. The study characterized TCR alpha and beta repertoires from fewer than 10 infant thymus samples and four related peripheral blood samples. Donor ages ranged from about 6 to 250 days, and the cohort comprised roughly six male and two female infants. Thymocytes were mechanically released from the tissue and were stored as pellets of 10-30 million cells at -70 degrees C. Genomic DNA was extracted from frozen cell pellets with a QIAsymphony instrument. The immunoSEQ multiplex PCR assay was used to amplify the TCRB and TCRAD loci from a standardized quantity of quality-controlled genomic DNA. The V(D)J region was spanned by amplicons of a length sufficient to cover the CDR3 and to identify V and J genes. Through the commercial immunoSEQ service, the amplicons were sequenced on an Illumina platform. Primer bias and sequencing errors were corrected using previously described methods, and TCRAD and TCRB definitions followed the IMGT database. Repertoires were analysed with immunoSEQ Analyzer 3.0 and VDJTools, covering basic statistics, V/J segment usage, diversity estimates, rarefaction and pairwise overlap. To estimate diversity, the Chao1, ChaoE, Efron-Thisted, Shannon and inverse Simpson indices were applied, and diversity was also estimated on datasets down-sampled to the smallest sample. Repertoire overlap was determined by strict matching of CDR3 nucleotide sequence, V gene and J gene, and Jaccard-based multidimensional scaling clustering was applied. Thymus samples yielded on average roughly 810,000 unique TCRB clonotypes, compared with about 80,000 from blood samples.

Recombination joined TRBV2 with TRBJ1-5, with 9 bases matching TRBD1. This sequence originates from a boy less than two years old with a congenital heart defect. Donor details come from another sample of the same person, matched by shared clones. The material sequenced was thymocytes. The nucleotide sequence reads TGTGCCAGCAGAGGGACAGGGTGGCAGCCCCAGCATTTT. Its protein reads: CASRGTGWQPQHF. With the rest looked up from the reference TRBV2 and TRBJ1-5 genes rather than sequenced, the full variable domain is EPEVTQTPSHQVTQMGQEVILRCVPISNHLYFYWYRQILGQKVEFLVSFYNNEISEKSEIFDDQFSVERPDGSNFTLKIRSTKLEDSAMYFCASRGTGWQPQHFGDGTRLSIL.